This entry lists 22 T cell receptor beta chains sequenced from one sample in a study of a mutant IDH1 vaccine in newly diagnosed glioma. Noted time point: baseline, week 1 (first vaccination visit). Treatment in this sample: pre-vaccination baseline after standard-of-care therapy. The method was immunoSEQ multiplex PCR; TCRdb's version includes in-frame clones alone and lacks a portion of them. The sample has about 88,000 clones; roughly 82% are singletons. The sample was PBMCs, taken from a glioma patient treated with radiotherapy, temozolomide or both. The receptor source for this set is a man aged 40-50 years with glioma. Some clones in this sample may be carry-over from other donors' samples.

The chain combines TRBV7-8 with TRBJ2-2; TRBD2 matches at 9 bases. The CDR3 is made up of 15 amino acids. CDR1 and CDR2 from the germline V gene are SGHVS and FQNEAQ. Unmatched junction bases numbered 6, after V lost 5 bases and J lost 5 bases. The CDR3 is CASSGQLAGTGELFF. CDR3 coding DNA: TGTGCCAGCAGCGGTCAGCTAGCGGGGACCGGGGAGCTGTTTTTT.

The count of this clone is one. The CDR3 DNA reads TGTGCCAGCAGTACCACTGGGGCCAACGTCCTGACTTTC. Its translation is CASSTTGANVLTF. The genes are TRBV6-5 and TRBJ2-6; D is unresolved. The V and J ends lost 5 bases and 2 bases respectively, with 4 bases between them. From germline, CDR1 is MNHEY and CDR2 SVGAGI. This CDR3 has 13 residues.

The CDR3 region has the DNA TGTGCCAGCAGCTTATGGGACAGGGCGTCCTACGAGCAGTACTTC. It is translated as CASSLWDRASYEQYF. The chain carries TRBV5-6 and TRBJ2-7, with 9 bases lining up with TRBD1. Germline V gene data show CDR1 as SGHDT and CDR2 as YYEEEE. Trimming removed 2 bases from V and 1 base from J; junction bases left unmatched: 4. The CDR3 runs 15 residues.

The V call is TRBV5-1, the J call TRBJ2-2, with a tentative D call TRBD2 (7 bases). V lost 3 bases, J lost 5 bases, and 11 bases lay in between. CDR3 size: 14 residues. Germline loops: CDR1 SGHRS, CDR2 YFSETQ. The chain's CDR3 is CASSWGGETGELFF. Here the CDR3 DNA reads TGCGCCAGCAGCTGGGGGGGCGAGACCGGGGAGCTGTTTTTT.

In its sample, this clone was seen once. V usage is TRBV6-5 and J usage is TRBJ1-1; D is uncertain. With 0 bases removed from V and 0 bases from J, the gap between germline ends came to 8 bases. This CDR3 region has 15 residues. Germline V lookup: CDR1 MNHEY, CDR2 SVGAGI. The CDR3 DNA is TGTGCCAGCAGTTACTCGAAACCTTTGAACACTGAAGCTTTCTTT. Residues: CASSYSKPLNTEAFF.

The chain joins TRBV5-1 to TRBJ2-1, with 7 bases lining up with TRBD1. J was trimmed by 9 bases and V by 3 bases; bases with no gene match: 12. The CDR3 spans 15 residues. CDR1 and CDR2 from the germline V gene are SGHRS and YFSETQ. CDR3 loop: CASSSGTAEGSEQFF. CDR3 DNA sequence: TGCGCCAGCAGCTCTGGGACAGCAGAAGGTAGTGAGCAGTTCTTC.

The chain links TRBV5-8 to TRBJ1-2; a weak D match, TRBD1 (5 bases). CDR1 and CDR2 from the germline V gene are SGHTS and YDEGEE. The CDR3 sequence is 13 residues long. V dropped 4 bases and J dropped 4 bases, with 11 bases sitting between them. The chain's CDR3 is CASSRQPSYGYTF. The CDR3 DNA follows: TGTGCCAGCAGCAGACAGCCCTCCTATGGCTACACCTTC.

The chain recombines TRBV30 with TRBJ1-1, with 7 bases matching TRBD1. Per the germline V gene, CDR1 is GTSNPN and CDR2 is SVGIG (reference sequence). Germline trimming cut 0 bases from V and 4 bases from J; bases unmatched to any gene: 5. CDR3 length equals 14 residues. CDR3 protein: CAWSVGQGGTEAFF. CDR3 sequence (DNA): TGTGCCTGGAGTGTAGGGCAGGGGGGCACTGAAGCTTTCTTT. Drawing the rest from reference TRBV30 and TRBJ1-1, the complete variable domain is SQTIHQWPATLVQPVGSPLSLECTVEGTSNPNLYWYRQAAGRGLQLLFYSVGIGQISSEVPQNLSASRPQDRQFILSSKKLLLSDSGFYLCAWSVGQGGTEAFFGQGTRLTVV.

This chain connects TRBV30 to TRBJ1-5; no firm D call. Trimming took 0 bases from V and 1 from J, leaving 13 bases between them. CDR3 length: 16 amino acids. From germline, CDR1 is GTSNPN and CDR2 SVGIG (reference sequence). CDR3 nucleotides: TGTGCCTGGAGTGTACTAGGCCTGGCCAGCAATCAGCCCCAGCATTTT. Translation: CAWSVLGLASNQPQHF.

The chain couples TRBV6-6 to TRBJ1-4; D gene ambiguous. This CDR3 region has 14 residues. With 5 bases removed from V and 0 bases from J, the gap between germline ends came to 7 bases. Germline V lookup: CDR1 MNHNY, CDR2 SVGAGI (reference sequence). The DNA of the CDR3 is TGTGCCAGCAGTCACATTGCAACTAATGAAAAACTGTTTTTT. Protein: CASSHIATNEKLFF.

The chain combines TRBV19 with TRBJ1-2; D is perhaps TRBD1 (5 bases). V lost 5 bases, J lost 7 bases, and 17 bases lay in between. Germline V gene lookup returns CDR1 LNHDA and CDR2 SQIVND (reference sequence). CDR3 length: 14 amino acids. As DNA, the CDR3 is TGTGCCAGTAGTGAGGGACCTCTCAGGGCTGGCTACACCTTC. Its translation: CASSEGPLRAGYTF.

This clone appeared a few times. In the same sample, other DNA sequences code for this CDR3. This chain uses TRBV5-1 with TRBJ1-1; tentatively, D is TRBD1 (5 bases). Between the trimmed V and J ends, which lost 1 base and 3 bases, there was a span of 10 bases. CDR1 is SGHRS, CDR2 YFSETQ, per germline. The CDR3 consists of 14 residues. As DNA, the CDR3 is TGCGCCAGCAGCTTGTTGGGGGGAGACACTGAAGCTTTCTTT. This translates into CASSLLGGDTEAFF.

The J gene is TRBJ2-7, the V gene TRBV6-6; D remains unclear. Trimming took 6 bases from V and 4 from J, leaving 13 bases between them. CDR1 and CDR2 from the germline V gene are MNHNY and SVGAGI (reference sequence). This CDR3 region has 13 residues. The CDR3 coding sequence is TGTGCCAGCAGCACCTGGGGAACGTACGAGCAGTACTTC. Its translation is CASSTWGTYEQYF.

The rearrangement joins TRBV2 to TRBJ1-5, with a possible D match to TRBD1 (5 bases). The CDR3 extends over 14 amino acids. Germline CDR1 and CDR2: SNHLY and FYNNEI. Deletions cut 4 bases from V and 1 base from J, with 8 bases between. The CDR3 sequence: CASSGWGSNQPQHF. CDR3 DNA: TGTGCCAGCAGTGGGTGGGGGAGCAATCAGCCCCAGCATTTT.

This sequence joins TRBV6-5 and TRBJ1-2, with TRBD1 identical over 8 bases. J gave up 3 bases and V 0 bases, and 3 bases lay outside the gene matches. CDR1 is MNHEY and CDR2 is SVGAGI in the germline V gene. This CDR3 spans 15 amino acids. Here the CDR3 reads CASSYSMDRDYGYTF. DNA of the CDR3: TGTGCCAGCAGTTACTCGATGGACAGGGACTATGGCTACACCTTC.

The V and J genes are TRBV4-1 and TRBJ2-5; D is uncertain. This CDR3 is 14 amino acids long. Germline CDR1 and CDR2: MGHRA and YSYEKL. Trimming took off 4 bases at V and 4 bases at J, with 13 bases between the two ends. CDR3 DNA sequence: TGCGCCAGCAGCCCGAGAACAGCTCGAGAGACCCAGTACTTC. Translation gives CASSPRTARETQYF.

This sequence joins TRBV6-5 and TRBJ1-4, with D uncertain. The V end lost 2 bases, the J end lost 0 bases, and 7 bases lay between the germline ends. The CDR3 length is 15 residues. Looked up from germline, CDR1 is MNHEY and CDR2 is SVGAGI. CDR3 in amino acids: CASSYGGPTNEKLFF. The DNA for the CDR3 is TGTGCCAGCAGTTACGGAGGCCCAACTAATGAAAAACTGTTTTTT.

This chain connects TRBV7-8 to TRBJ1-6; 10 positions match TRBD1. Per germline, CDR1 SGHVS and CDR2 FQNEAQ. V shed 5 bases, J shed 6 bases, and the junction held 4 bases outside the gene matches. The CDR3 covers 15 residues. This CDR3 is CASSDRDRGNSPLHF. CDR3 nucleotides: TGTGCCAGCAGCGACCGGGACAGGGGTAATTCACCCCTCCACTTT.

The chain combines TRBV15 with TRBJ1-1; D unresolved. With 1 base removed from V and 1 base from J, the gap between germline ends came to 10 bases. In germline, CDR1 is LNHNV, CDR2 YYDKDF (reference sequence). The CDR3 is 15 amino acids. CDR3: CATSRGPIGNTEAFF. For the CDR3, the DNA is TGTGCCACCAGCAGAGGACCGATAGGGAACACTGAAGCTTTCTTT.

The V gene is TRBV7-9, the J gene TRBJ2-7, with D uncertain. The V end was cut by 2 bases, the J end by 5 bases, with 10 bases between. There are 13 residues in the CDR3. The germline CDR1 and CDR2 sequences are SEHNR and FQNEAQ (reference sequence). DNA of the CDR3: TGTGCCAGCAGCTTAACAGTCGCTCACGAGCAGTACTTC. Residues: CASSLTVAHEQYF. Complete variable domain (other parts from reference TRBV7-9 and TRBJ2-7): DTGVSQNPRHKITKRGQNVTFRCDPISEHNRLYWYRQTLGQGPEFLTYFQNEAQLEKSRLLSDRFSAERPKGSFSTLEIQRTEQGDSAMYLCASSLTVAHEQYFGPGTRLTVT.

V usage is TRBV6-6 and J usage is TRBJ2-5; D perhaps matches TRBD2 (5 bases). V was clipped by 2 bases and J by 5 bases, with 12 bases between them. Per germline, CDR1 MNHNY and CDR2 SVGAGI (reference sequence). This CDR3 has 14 residues. The CDR3 sequence: CASSYLGVRETQYF. For the CDR3, the DNA is TGTGCCAGCAGTTACCTCGGGGTAAGGGAGACCCAGTACTTC.

This clone occurred many times. The V and J genes are TRBV19 and TRBJ2-1; D call uncertain. This CDR3 is built from 14 residues. CDR1 is LNHDA and CDR2 is SQIVND in the germline V gene (reference sequence). Trimming stripped 2 bases from V and 2 bases from J, with 7 bases between. The CDR3 is CASSISVTYNEQFF. Here the CDR3 DNA reads TGTGCCAGTAGTATAAGCGTGACCTACAATGAGCAGTTCTTC.